Sequencing of this TCR beta chain was carried out in a study of blood T cell repertoires in COVID-19 (dated by TCRdb to the early 2020s). For the study in its entirety: Samples covering the acute and convalescent phases of COVID-19 were provided by collaborators in the United States, Italy and Spain. The prospective study material was composed of cDNA or gDNA derived from T cells, B-cell-depleted T cells, or PBMCs. The dataset comprised deeply sampled blood TCRbeta repertoires from subjects exposed to, actively infected with, or recovered from COVID-19. The repertoires were released in a freely available public database meant as a resource for research on the immune response to SARS-CoV-2. The samples were drawn from the first 160 participants of the ongoing ImmuneRACE study and from 1,254 subjects provided by 6 global collaborators. Sample metadata almost always included a de-identified subject ID, COVID-19 status, age in years and sex. HLA class I and class II types, where available, came from metadata supplied by the sample provider rather than from assay-based typing.

TCRbeta CDR3 regions were amplified from genomic DNA by means of the immunoSEQ Assay, a bias-controlled multiplex PCR. Per the source publication's procedure: Nucleated cell counts per sample were estimated from amplification of reference gene primers within the assay. Sequence reads were collapsed and filtered to measure the absolute abundance of every unique TCRbeta CDR3 rearrangement. For each sample, productive Simpson clonality was calculated by taking the square root of Simpson's diversity index across productive rearrangements. TCRdb took over this immuneACCESS table, retaining in-frame rearrangements with V and J assigned. Such tables are incomplete; in checked studies, under half of the missing clones stem from an unresolved V gene, and the remainder is unexplained. V and J calls and clone size are as listed in that table; D and trimming were resolved from the DNA. This sample has about 71,000 clones in its table, and more than 75% of those were observed once. Roughly 15% of the sample is in the top ten clones.

The germline V end is reduced by 5 bases and the J end by 5 bases; junction bases left unmatched: 9. From the cysteine through the phenylalanine, the CDR3 covers 16 amino acids. The kept DNA is CDR3 alone, 48 bases in frame from the first base. CDR1 and CDR2, per the germline V gene (reference sequence), are MNHEY and SMNVEV. Overall study results and their limits: Clinical and demographic metadata were provided uncurated, with the amount varying by source and participant.

Regarding this clone: Which antigen it targets is not known. No per-base quality is available; no much larger clone lies one base away.

The collaborating institutions used their own protocols to collect whole blood in K2EDTA tubes. For TCRbeta analysis, collaborators shipped samples in one of three forms: frozen whole blood, isolated PBMCs, or DNA extracted from either of those sample types. The sample comprised peripheral blood. The receptor chain draws on TRBV27 and TRBJ2-5, and 12 junction bases match TRBD2. The clonotype was recovered from an elderly woman with acute or convalescent COVID-19. The CDR3 in this case is CASSPKLAGGDETQYF. The sequenced DNA is TGTGCCAGCAGTCCGAAACTAGCGGGAGGTGATGAGACCCAGTACTTC.